These 26 T cell receptor beta chains came from one sample sequenced in a study of tissue T cells after allogeneic stem cell transplantation. TCRdb keeps only in-frame clones here, not all; method: immunoSEQ multiplex PCR. Among fewer than 6,500 clones, nearly 70% were seen once, and the ten largest hold about 26%. Sequenced material: tissue from the stomach, taken at autopsy. The receptor set was obtained from a woman aged 18 to 55 with breast cancer.

V and J are TRBV6-5 and TRBJ1-5; no firm D call. This CDR3 spans 14 amino acids. Germline CDR1 is MNHEY and CDR2 is SVGAGI. Between the trimmed V and J ends, which lost 7 bases and 3 bases, there was a span of 13 bases. This chain's CDR3 is CASTTTASNQPQHF. The CDR3 nucleotides are TGTGCCAGCACCACGACTGCCTCCAATCAGCCCCAGCATTTT.

V gene TRBV29-1 combines with J gene TRBJ2-2; 13 nucleotides line up with TRBD2. Germline V gene data show CDR1 as SQVTM and CDR2 as ANQGSEA. The CDR3 consists of 15 residues. Trimming at V came to 6 bases and at J to 5 bases, leaving 6 bases not matched to a gene. CDR3 nucleotides: TGCAGCGTGCTGGGACTAGCGGGGAGAACCGGGGAGCTGTTTTTT. Translated: CSVLGLAGRTGELFF.

This clone was observed a handful of times. The chain employs TRBV11-2 and TRBJ2-1; 11 positions match TRBD2. The germline V gene has CDR1 SGHAT and CDR2 FQNNGV. The J segment lost 8 bases and the V segment lost 3 bases, leaving 12 bases of the junction unmatched. CDR3 length: 17 amino acids. The CDR3 region is CASSFPFSGRATDEQFF. CDR3 bases: TGTGCCAGCAGCTTCCCCTTTAGCGGGAGGGCCACAGATGAGCAGTTCTTC.

The V call is TRBV29-1, the J call TRBJ2-1, with no clear D. Germline V gene sequence: CDR1 SQVTM, CDR2 ANQGSEA. Trimming stripped 4 bases from V and 4 bases from J, with 5 bases between. CDR3 length: 11 amino acids. CDR3 sequence reads: CSVAPYNEQFF. CDR3 coding DNA: TGCAGCGTTGCGCCGTACAATGAGCAGTTCTTC.

The rearrangement joins TRBV25-1 to TRBJ1-4; D may be TRBD1 (5 bases). The V end was cut by 3 bases, the J end by 5 bases, with 10 bases between. This CDR3 region has 14 residues. Germline V CDR1 and CDR2: MGHDK, SYGVNS. CDR3 DNA sequence: TGTGCCAGCAGTGACAGGGCGGGGAATGAAAAACTGTTTTTT. The encoded protein is CASSDRAGNEKLFF.

The chain employs TRBV3-1 (or the pseudogene TRBV3-2) and TRBJ2-2, with TRBD2 matching over 8 bases. The V and J ends lost 2 bases and 6 bases, in that order; junction bases with no gene match: 5. The CDR3 has 15 residues. From germline, CDR1 is LGHDT and CDR2 YNNKEL (reference sequence). CDR3 in DNA: TGTGCCAGCAGCCAACTCGGCGGGAGGTCCGGGGAGCTGTTTTTT. The encoded protein is CASSQLGGRSGELFF.

This clone was found a few times. This chain joins TRBV9 and TRBJ2-5; 9 nucleotides line up with TRBD2. CDR1 is SGDLS and CDR2 is YYNGEE in the germline V gene. The CDR3 is 15 amino acids. Trimming took 3 bases from V and 7 from J; bases not matched to a gene: 10. The CDR3 DNA sequence: TGTGCCAGCAGCGCCGCAGCGGGGGGAGAGGTGACCCAGTACTTC. As protein: CASSAAAGGEVTQYF.

This sequence joins TRBV19 and TRBJ1-2, with D unresolved. The germline gives CDR1 LNHDA, CDR2 SQIVND (reference sequence). The length of the CDR3 is 15 residues. Trimming took 0 bases from V and 2 from J, leaving 10 bases between them. Written as DNA, the CDR3 is TGTGCCAGTAGTATAGATAAACACCCCAACTATGGCTACACCTTC. This encodes CASSIDKHPNYGYTF.

V gene TRBV7-9 combines with J gene TRBJ2-1; 8 bases line up with TRBD1. CDR1 and CDR2 (germline): SEHNR, FQNEAQ (reference sequence). This CDR3 region has 16 residues. The V and J ends lost 8 bases and 3 bases, in that order; junction bases with no gene match: 12. In DNA, the CDR3 is TGTGCCAGCGGCGGTCACCTAGACAGGGGCTACAATGAGCAGTTCTTC. This codes for CASGGHLDRGYNEQFF.

This chain connects TRBV12-3 or TRBV12-4 to TRBJ2-1; 9 nucleotides match TRBD1. This CDR3 comprises 13 residues. V lost 6 bases and J lost 7; bases outside the gene matches: 4. CDR3 sequence (DNA): TGTGCCAGCAGGCCCGGGACAGGGAATGAGCAGTTCTTC. Its protein product is CASRPGTGNEQFF.

The chain recombines TRBV28 with TRBJ2-7; D might be TRBD1 (5 bases). This CDR3 is built from 18 residues. Trimming removed 3 bases from V and 2 bases from J, with 23 bases in between. CDR1 is MDHEN, CDR2 SYDVKM, per germline. The CDR3 region is CASSFWPGGAGLAYEQYF. The CDR3 nucleotides read TGTGCCAGCAGTTTCTGGCCGGGTGGGGCAGGCCTAGCCTACGAGCAGTACTTC.

The chain has TRBV4-1 and TRBJ2-1; D might be TRBD1 or TRBD2, each matching 5 bases. Germline CDR1 and CDR2: MGHRA and YSYEKL. V lost 1 base to trimming and J lost 0 bases, with 10 bases between them. This CDR3 is 16 amino acids long. The CDR3: CASSQGGYSSYNEQFF. The CDR3 bases are TGCGCCAGCAGCCAAGGGGGGTATAGCTCCTACAATGAGCAGTTCTTC.

This chain connects TRBV7-2 to TRBJ2-7, with D perhaps TRBD1 or TRBD2 (5 bases each). This CDR3 is built from 13 residues. V lost 4 bases and J lost 4, with 11 bases in between. CDR1 and CDR2 from the germline V gene are SGHTA and FQGNSA. The CDR3 is CASSSREGYEQYF. CDR3 bases: TGTGCCAGCAGCTCGAGAGAGGGGTACGAGCAGTACTTC.

The chain has TRBV5-1 and TRBJ2-3; 9 bases match TRBD2. V lost 9 bases and J lost 2; bases outside the gene matches: 7. CDR3 length: 14 residues. Germline V lookup: CDR1 SGHRS, CDR2 YFSETQ. This chain's CDR3 is CATQRGEVTDTQYF. In DNA, the CDR3 is TGCGCCACCCAGCGGGGGGAGGTCACAGATACGCAGTATTTT. Complete variable domain (other parts from reference TRBV5-1 and TRBJ2-3): KAGVTQTPRYLIKTRGQQVTLSCSPISGHRSVSWYQQTPGQGLQFLFEYFSETQRNKGNFPGRFSGRQFSNSRSEMNVSTLELGDSALYLCATQRGEVTDTQYFGPGTRLTVL.

V and J are TRBV13 and TRBJ1-1; TRBD1 matches at 9 bases. This CDR3 has 14 amino acids. Trimming removed 5 bases from V and 9 bases from J; junction bases left unmatched: 10. Germline V gives CDR1 PRHDT, CDR2 FYEKMQ (reference sequence). The CDR3 bases are TGTGCCAGCAGCCGCGAACAGGGGGCCCTGAAAGCTTTCTTT. This sequence encodes CASSREQGALKAFF.

This clone has only one observation. The chain employs TRBV24-1 and TRBJ1-6, with 8 bases fitting TRBD1. CDR3 length equals 14 residues. CDR1 is KGHDR, CDR2 SFDVKD, per germline. V lost 9 bases and J lost 14; bases outside the gene matches: 14. The DNA for the CDR3 is TGTGCCACCGGGCGGACAGGGCCTGGGGGGACCCTCCACTTT. This gives the protein CATGRTGPGGTLHF.

The rearrangement uses TRBV2 and TRBJ1-1; D may be TRBD1 (5 bases). V was shortened by 3 bases and J by 9 bases, with 8 bases between the two germline ends. Germline assignment: CDR1 SNHLY and CDR2 FYNNEI. The length of the CDR3 is 11 residues. The CDR3 region has the DNA TGTGCCAGCAGTGAGGGGCTCCAAGCTTTCTTT. This codes for CASSEGLQAFF.

The chain uses TRBV28 and TRBJ2-1; 13 bases match TRBD2. Losses at the gene ends were 5 bases for V and 9 bases for J; bases not matched to a gene: 13. Germline assignment: CDR1 MDHEN and CDR2 SYDVKM. The CDR3 covers 17 residues. CDR3 in amino acids: CASSLPWGLAGKAEQFF. The CDR3 region has the DNA TGTGCCAGCAGTCTCCCTTGGGGACTAGCGGGAAAGGCTGAGCAGTTCTTC.

The chain has TRBV15 and TRBJ2-5, with D perhaps being TRBD1 or TRBD2 (7 bases each). This CDR3 spans 15 amino acids. CDR1 and CDR2 (germline): LNHNV, YYDKDF (reference sequence). V shed 1 base and J shed 5 bases, with 14 bases lying between them. The chain's CDR3 is CATSRGQGGAETQYF. In DNA form, the CDR3 reads TGTGCCACCAGCAGAGGACAGGGAGGGGCGGAGACCCAGTACTTC.

DNA for the CDR3: TGTGCCAGCAGCAAACTCGGGGGCTACGAAAAACTGTTTTTT. This codes for CASSKLGGYEKLFF. The chain links TRBV6-5 to TRBJ1-4, with D perhaps matching TRBD1 (6 bases). V was trimmed by 6 bases and J by 8 bases, leaving 16 bases between them. This CDR3 comprises 14 residues. Germline CDR1 reads MNHEY; CDR2 reads SVGAGI.

The chain has TRBV28 and TRBJ1-2, with D unresolved. Germline values: CDR1 MDHEN, CDR2 SYDVKM. The V gene lost 5 bases and the J gene lost 3 bases, with 7 bases spanning the gap. The CDR3 contains 12 residues. The CDR3 spells CASSKTYYGYTF. In nucleotides, the CDR3 is TGTGCCAGCAGTAAAACCTACTATGGCTACACCTTC.

The V gene is TRBV6-5, the J gene TRBJ1-2; 11 bases align to TRBD1. Trimming at V came to 2 bases and at J to 7 bases, leaving 6 bases not matched to a gene. The length of the CDR3 is 15 residues. CDR1 and CDR2 (germline): MNHEY, SVGAGI. The CDR3 nucleotides are TGTGCCAGCAGTTACGAGGGGACAGGGGGGATTGGCTACACCTTC. Amino acids: CASSYEGTGGIGYTF.

The V call is TRBV27, the J call TRBJ2-7, with D perhaps given as TRBD1 or TRBD2 (5 bases each). V lost 6 bases and J 2 bases, leaving 5 bases between the germline ends. Germline-derived CDR1 and CDR2 are MNHEY and SMNVEV (reference sequence). This CDR3 contains 11 residues. The CDR3 DNA reads as TGTGCCAGCAGGGGGGCCTACGAGCAGTACTTC. As protein: CASRGAYEQYF.

V gene TRBV6-6 combines with J gene TRBJ2-2; D is uncertain. From germline, CDR1 is MNHNY and CDR2 SVGAGI (reference sequence). The V gene lost 7 bases and the J gene lost 2 bases, with 8 bases spanning the gap. This CDR3 is built from 13 residues. The CDR3 loop reads CASKSSNTGELFF. As DNA, the CDR3 is TGTGCCAGCAAGTCCAGCAACACCGGGGAGCTGTTTTTT.

The V and J genes are TRBV29-1 and TRBJ2-5, with D hard to call. CDR1 is SQVTM and CDR2 is ANQGSEA in the germline V gene. Trimming shortened V by 7 bases and J by 9 bases, and 15 bases separated the two germline ends. This CDR3 spans 11 amino acids. The DNA for the CDR3 is TGCAGCGCCCGCGTCCCTACGGCCCAGTACTTC. Encoded protein: CSARVPTAQYF.

CDR3 coding DNA: TGTGCCAGCAGCTTTAAAAGGGTCCACACTAGCGGGAGTTCCGCCGGGGAGCTGTTTTTT. It specifies CASSFKRVHTSGSSAGELFF. V gene TRBV13 combines with J gene TRBJ2-2; 11 bases agree with TRBD2. CDR1 PRHDT and CDR2 FYEKMQ come from the germline V gene (reference sequence). The CDR3 has 20 residues. The V and J ends lost 3 bases and 6 bases, in that order; junction bases with no gene match: 18.